This TCR beta chain was found in a study of shared clonotypes between healthy human individuals (dated by TCRdb to the early 2020s). Study-wide context: Two women and a few men aged 18 to 49 years were included in the cohort. For each donor, three plates each were used for CD4 naive and CD4 memory, two plates were used for CD8 naive, and one plate was used for CD8 memory. To estimate repertoire size and how much clonotypes are shared between individuals, the study performed deep sequencing of blood TCR repertoires from roughly five healthy adults. To increase sequencing depth and limit assay-specific biases, different laboratories used diverse techniques to prepare libraries and sequence TCR repertoires. Per donor, leukapheresis produced somewhere between about 0.94 and 9 billion PBMCs.

Overall study outcomes, separate from this receptor: Incomplete sequencing was indicated by rarefaction of sorted-subset datasets, despite the large sequencing depth. The genetic and exposure-history diversity represented was limited by the small number of donors. Pairwise subsampling indicated that sequencing depth was expected to affect the degree of clonotype sharing among donors. Compared with non-shared clonotypes, the clonotypes found in all four sorted-subset donors had higher generation probabilities. Larger estimated clonotype richness was generally found for naive subsets than for memory subsets. Sharing across a handful of donors was observed for around 5% of naive CD4, less than 4% of naive CD8, 2% to 2.5% of memory CD4, and around 0.42% of memory CD8 clonotypes. Sampling was limited to blood, and TCR repertoires in tissue likely differ from TCR repertoires in blood.

Using the deep immunoSEQ assay, multiplex PCR amplified TCR CDR3 regions from genomic DNA. For each cell subset, the extracted genomic DNA was distributed evenly across all wells of several immunoSEQ 96-well plates, and each plate served as one replicate. For sorted subsets, each replicate PCR was loaded with around 200 ng genomic DNA, equivalent to about 30,000 T cell genomes. The purified libraries were quantified using a Qubit 3.0 fluorometer, sized with a Bioanalyzer 2100, and then quantified again using the KAPA Library Quantification kit. Each immunoSEQ 96-well plate was sequenced on its own single-read 150-cycle Illumina NextSeq 550 flow cell. The authors' pipeline ran thus. Because the immunoSEQ output included only junctional sequences and no quality scores, the filtering could not be the same as the filtering used for full-length reads. To assign V/J genes and CDR3, sequences were annotated using PyIR, a Python wrapper for IgBLAST v1.9, with IMGT germline references. Reads with weak V/J assignments (E-value above 1e-6), missing CDR3, stop codons, out-of-frame junctions, or ambiguous translated residues were removed. A V3J clonotype was defined by an identical inferred V gene, J gene, and CDR3 amino acid sequence. Percentage overlap between repertoires was calculated by dividing the number of shared unique clonotypes by the size of the smaller repertoire. Richness of each repertoire was evaluated using RTK rarefaction, the Chao1 estimator, and Recon v2.1 estimates of unobserved clonotypes. For all TCRbeta clonotypes obtained by the gDNA method from a few donors, generation probabilities were computed with OLGA. Here the immuneACCESS table is served through TCRdb, limited to in-frame sequences with V and J called. Missing clones are a known gap in these copies; in checked studies unresolved V genes cover under half, and the rest lacks a known reason. That table furnishes V, J and clone size, whereas the DNA furnished D and trimming. Present in this sample are a few hundred thousand clones, roughly 84% of which were seen just once. The top ten constitute under 20% of the sample.

The donors were healthy, HIV-negative adults with no recently reported acute infections or vaccinations. Only Caucasian adults living in Nashville, Tennessee, USA were represented among the donors. CD8 memory samples were composed of magnetically selected CD45RO+ cells combined with CCR7-negative CD45RA+ effector memory (TemRA) cells. After blood collection by leukapheresis, PBMCs were isolated using Ficoll-Histopaque density gradient centrifugation and then cryopreserved in the vapor phase of liquid nitrogen. Analytical flow cytometry was used to check the purity and quantity of each magnetically sorted T cell population. Genomic DNA was isolated from every sorted fraction and measured by UV absorbance on a Nanodrop 2000c. Worth noting for this clone: The antigen it binds to is not known. One base away there is no much larger clone; base qualities are not given.

This receptor was identified in a man aged 18 to 30 in good health. The material sequenced was memory CD8+ T cells sorted from blood. The cell subset or site label, read with the paper, signifies: CD45RO+ cells pooled with CCR7-negative TemRA cells.

The bases are TGTGCCAGCAGCTTAGACCTGGGCGGAGGAAGTAATGGCTACACCTTC. Translated, it gives CASSLDLGGGSNGYTF. The chain is assembled from TRBV11-2 and TRBJ1-2; the D gene cannot be named for sure. The CDR3 goes from the cysteine to the phenylalanine over 16 residues. Here the CDR3 DNA is all that survives: 48 bases in frame from base 1. The V end loses 0 bases and the J end loses 6 bases, and a stretch of 17 bases separates them. Looking up the germline V gene yields CDR1 SGHAT and CDR2 FQNNGV.